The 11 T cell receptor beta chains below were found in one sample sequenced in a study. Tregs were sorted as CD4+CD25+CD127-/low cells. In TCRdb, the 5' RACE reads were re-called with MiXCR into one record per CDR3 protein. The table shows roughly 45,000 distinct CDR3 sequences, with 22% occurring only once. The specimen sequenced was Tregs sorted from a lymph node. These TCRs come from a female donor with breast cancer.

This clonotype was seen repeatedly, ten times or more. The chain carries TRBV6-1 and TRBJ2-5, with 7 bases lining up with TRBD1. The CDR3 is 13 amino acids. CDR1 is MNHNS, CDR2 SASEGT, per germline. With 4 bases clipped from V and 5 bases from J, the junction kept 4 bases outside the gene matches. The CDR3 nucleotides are TGTGCCAGCAGTGGTCGACAGGGTGAGACCCAGTACTTC. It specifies CASSGRQGETQYF.

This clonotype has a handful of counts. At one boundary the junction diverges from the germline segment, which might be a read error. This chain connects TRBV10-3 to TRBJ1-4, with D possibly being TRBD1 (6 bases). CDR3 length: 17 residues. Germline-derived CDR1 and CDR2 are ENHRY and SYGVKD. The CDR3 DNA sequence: TGTGCCATCAACGTCCCGGGACATCCCGGTTTGATTGAAAAACTGTTCTTT. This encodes CAINVPGHPGLIEKLFF.

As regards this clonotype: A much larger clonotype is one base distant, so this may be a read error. The CDR3 spells CAGSATGRSSSEQYF. The DNA for the CDR3 is TGTGCCGGCAGCGCGACGGGACGCTCATCCTCCGAGCAGTACTTC. The J gene is TRBJ2-7, the V gene TRBV7-3; D may match TRBD1 or TRBD2 (5 bases each). There are 15 residues in the CDR3. Germline values: CDR1 SGHTA, CDR2 FQGTGA. Filled out from reference TRBV7-3 and TRBJ2-7, the complete variable domain reads GAGVSQTPSNKVTEKGKYVELRCDPISGHTALYWYRQSLGQGPEFLIYFQGTGAADDSGLPNDRFFAVRPEGSVSTLKIQRTERGDSAVYLCAGSATGRSSSEQYFGPGTRLTVT.

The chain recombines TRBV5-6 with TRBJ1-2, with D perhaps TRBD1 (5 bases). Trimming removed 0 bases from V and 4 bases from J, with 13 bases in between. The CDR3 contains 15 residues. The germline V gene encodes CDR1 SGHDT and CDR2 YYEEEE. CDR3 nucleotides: TGTGCCAGCAGCTTGGCGATCCGGGGGACCTATGGCTACACCTTC. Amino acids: CASSLAIRGTYGYTF.

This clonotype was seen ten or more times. The CDR3 bases are TGTGCCAGCAGCTTTAGACAGGGGCTTGGTGAGCAGTTCTTC. Residues: CASSFRQGLGEQFF. The V call is TRBV7-2, the J call TRBJ2-1, with 8 bases lining up with TRBD1. J gave up 9 bases and V 3 bases, and 7 bases lay outside the gene matches. The CDR3 length is 14 residues. The germline CDR1 and CDR2 sequences are SGHTA and FQGNSA. Combining the CDR3 with reference TRBV7-2 and TRBJ2-1 gives the whole variable domain GAGVSQSPSNKVTEKGKDVELRCDPISGHTALYWYRQSLGQGLEFLIYFQGNSAPDKSGLPSDRFSAERTGGSVSTLTIQRTQQEDSAVYLCASSFRQGLGEQFFGPGTRLTVL.

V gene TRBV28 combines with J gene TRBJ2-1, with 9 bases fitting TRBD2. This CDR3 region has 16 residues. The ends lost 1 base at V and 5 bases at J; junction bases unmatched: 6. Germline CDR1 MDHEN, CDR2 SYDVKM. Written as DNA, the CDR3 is TGTGCCAGCAGTTTATTAGGCGGGAGGGATCACAATGAGCAGTTCTTC. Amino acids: CASSLLGGRDHNEQFF.

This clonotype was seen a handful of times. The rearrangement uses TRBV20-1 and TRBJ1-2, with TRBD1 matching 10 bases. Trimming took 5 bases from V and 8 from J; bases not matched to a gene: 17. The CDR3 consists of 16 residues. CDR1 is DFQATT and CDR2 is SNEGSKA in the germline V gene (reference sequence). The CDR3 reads CSAGKGQGSPIEGYTF. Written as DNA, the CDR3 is TGCAGTGCTGGGAAGGGACAGGGGAGTCCTATAGAAGGCTACACCTTC.

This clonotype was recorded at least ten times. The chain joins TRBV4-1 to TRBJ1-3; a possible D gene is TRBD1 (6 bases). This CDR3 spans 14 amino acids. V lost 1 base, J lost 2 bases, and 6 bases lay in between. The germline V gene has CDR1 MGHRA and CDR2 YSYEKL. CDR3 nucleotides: TGCGCCAGCAGCCAAGGGGGGCCTGGAAACACCATATATTTT. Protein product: CASSQGGPGNTIYF.

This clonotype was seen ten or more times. Here the CDR3 DNA reads TGTGCCAGCAGGGGAGCTTCTAACTATGGCTACACCTTC. Its protein is CASRGASNYGYTF. The chain links TRBV6-5 to TRBJ1-2; D is unclear. Germline assignment: CDR1 MNHEY and CDR2 SVGAGI. The CDR3 loop spans 13 amino acids. V dropped 6 bases and J dropped 0 bases, with 8 bases sitting between them.

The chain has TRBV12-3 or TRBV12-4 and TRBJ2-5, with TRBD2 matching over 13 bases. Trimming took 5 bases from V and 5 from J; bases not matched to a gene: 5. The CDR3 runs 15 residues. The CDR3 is CASSGLAGEVETQYF. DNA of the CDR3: TGTGCCAGCAGTGGACTAGCGGGAGAAGTGGAGACCCAGTACTTC.

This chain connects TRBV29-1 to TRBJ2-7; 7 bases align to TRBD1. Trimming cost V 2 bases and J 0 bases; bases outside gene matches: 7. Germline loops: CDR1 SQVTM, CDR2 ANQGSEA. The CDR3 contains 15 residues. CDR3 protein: CSVELEQGHSYEQYF. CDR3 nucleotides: TGCAGCGTTGAACTGGAACAGGGGCACTCCTACGAGCAGTACTTC.